Listed below are T cell receptor beta chains from one sample, sequenced in a study of T cell responses to AZD1222 COVID-19 vaccine. Data came from immunoSEQ multiplex PCR; TCRdb stores just in-frame clones and leaves some out. The table lists more than 95,000 clones, about 88% of them singletons, with 7.5% in the top ten. The sample here was peripheral blood, taken on day 0 of AZD1222 vaccination. Receptors were obtained from an adult in good health. Both conserved end residues are part of each CDR3. Each record gives: D gene, V gene, clone size, J gene, CDR3 DNA, CDR3 protein. D genes are given only for firm matches. Some rows mark clone size as missing; the rest say once, few, many or name a class of expanded clone.

D: NA; V: TRBV2; size: once; J: TRBJ2-1; DNA: TGTGCCAGCAGGCAGGGGTCCATTTCGGGTGAGCAGTTCTTC; CDR3: CASRQGSISGEQFF
D: NA; V: TRBV28; size: NA; J: TRBJ1-5; DNA: TGTGCCAGCAGTTTATGGTCACAGGGCGGGGGGAATCAGCCCCAGCATTTT; CDR3: CASSLWSQGGGNQPQHF
D: TRBD1; V: TRBV7-8; size: once; J: TRBJ1-3; DNA: TGTGCCAGCAGCTTAGACAGGGGCGGCGGAAACACCATATATTTT; CDR3: CASSLDRGGGNTIYF
D: TRBD1; V: TRBV14; size: NA; J: TRBJ1-6; DNA: TGTGCCAGCAGGACAGGGGCGAATTCACCCCTCCACTTT; CDR3: CASRTGANSPLHF
D: NA; V: TRBV3-1/TRBV3-2; size: few; J: TRBJ1-2; DNA: TGTGCCAGCAGCCAAGGGACGGAACGCAACTATGGCTACACCTTC; CDR3: CASSQGTERNYGYTF
D: TRBD2; V: TRBV7-2; size: once; J: TRBJ2-1; DNA: TGTGCCAGCAGCTTATATTTGGGAGGGAGCGATGAGCAGTTCTTC; CDR3: CASSLYLGGSDEQFF
D: TRBD2; V: TRBV7-9; size: NA; J: TRBJ2-1; DNA: TGTGCCAGCAGCCCACCACTAGCGGGAGAAGAAGATGAGCAGTTCTTC; CDR3: CASSPPLAGEEDEQFF
D: NA; V: TRBV10-3; size: NA; J: TRBJ1-4; DNA: TGTGCCATCAGTGAGAGGGAGGAAAAACTGTTTTTT; CDR3: CAISEREEKLFF
D: TRBD2; V: TRBV6-1; size: NA; J: TRBJ2-1; DNA: TGTGCCAGCAGTGAAGGACTAGCGGGAGAGGTTCGCAATGAGCAGTTCTTC; CDR3: CASSEGLAGEVRNEQFF
D: NA; V: TRBV7-2; size: NA; J: TRBJ2-5; DNA: TGTGCCAGCAGCCCAGCCTGGAAAGGGTTGAAAGAGACCCAGTACTTC; CDR3: CASSPAWKGLKETQYF
D: NA; V: TRBV27; size: once; J: TRBJ2-6; DNA: TGTGCCAGCAGTTGGGGGATATATGGTGGGGCCAACGTCCTGACTTTC; CDR3: CASSWGIYGGANVLTF
D: NA; V: TRBV18; size: NA; J: TRBJ2-1; DNA: TGTGCCAGCTCCGGGGGCAAATACAATGAGCAGTTCTTC; CDR3: CASSGGKYNEQFF
D: TRBD1; V: TRBV7-2; size: NA; J: TRBJ1-5; DNA: TGTGCCAGCAGCCCCATCGGACAGGGGCCGGATCAGCCCCAGCATTTT; CDR3: CASSPIGQGPDQPQHF
D: NA; V: TRBV30; size: NA; J: TRBJ2-2; DNA: TGTGCCTGGAGTCCCAAGGGGGTCTTGACCGGGGAGCTGTTTTTT; CDR3: CAWSPKGVLTGELFF
D: NA; V: TRBV4-1; size: NA; J: TRBJ1-5; DNA: TGCGCCAGCAGCCCTACCGGGGGAGGGGTGTATAGCAATCAGCCCCAGCATTTT; CDR3: CASSPTGGGVYSNQPQHF
D: NA; V: TRBV24-1; size: NA; J: TRBJ2-5; DNA: TGTGCCACCAGTCCAGGGGGGAGGGAGACCCAGTACTTC; CDR3: CATSPGGRETQYF
D: NA; V: TRBV5-1; size: NA; J: TRBJ2-7; DNA: TGCGCCAGCAGCTCCTTGGCGGTCTCCTACGAGCAGTACTTC; CDR3: CASSSLAVSYEQYF
D: NA; V: TRBV10-3; size: once; J: TRBJ2-3; DNA: TGTGCCATCAGGCAGGGGATTGGTACAGATACGCAGTATTTT; CDR3: CAIRQGIGTDTQYF
D: NA; V: TRBV6-5; size: NA; J: TRBJ1-6; DNA: TGTGCCAGCAGCGATACCGGGACAAACCATTCACCCCTCCACTTT; CDR3: CASSDTGTNHSPLHF
D: NA; V: TRBV5-1; size: NA; J: TRBJ2-5; DNA: TGCGCCAGCAGCTTCCGGGCCACCCAAGAGACCCAGTACTTC; CDR3: CASSFRATQETQYF
D: TRBD2; V: TRBV7-2; size: NA; J: TRBJ2-1; DNA: TGTGCCAGCAGCCCCGGACTAGCGCGAAACAATGAGCAGTTCTTC; CDR3: CASSPGLARNNEQFF
D: NA; V: TRBV13; size: NA; J: TRBJ2-7; DNA: TGTGCCAGCAGCCCGACTCGGGAGAGGGAGCAGTACTTC; CDR3: CASSPTREREQYF
D: NA; V: TRBV5-6; size: once; J: TRBJ1-1; DNA: TGTGCCAGCAACCTGGGGGGGAGTTTCACTGAAGCTTTCTTT; CDR3: CASNLGGSFTEAFF
D: NA; V: TRBV10-3; size: NA; J: TRBJ1-6; DNA: TGTGCCATCAGACAGGATTCCTATAATTCACCCCTCCACTTT; CDR3: CAIRQDSYNSPLHF
D: TRBD1; V: TRBV28; size: NA; J: TRBJ1-1; DNA: TGTGCCAGCAGAGATCCGGGACAGGGGGTGCGAGCTTTCTTT; CDR3: CASRDPGQGVRAFF
D: TRBD2; V: TRBV7-9; size: NA; J: TRBJ2-2; DNA: TGTGCCAGCAGCCGCCCGGGACTAGCCGGGGAGCTGTTTTTT; CDR3: CASSRPGLAGELFF
D: TRBD1; V: TRBV6-1; size: NA; J: TRBJ1-4; DNA: TGTGCCAGCAGTGATTACAGGGGAGGAAATGAAAAACTGTTTTTT; CDR3: CASSDYRGGNEKLFF
D: NA; V: TRBV14; size: NA; J: TRBJ1-2; DNA: TGTGCCAGCGGGAGACAGGCTAACTATGGCTACACCTTC; CDR3: CASGRQANYGYTF
D: TRBD1; V: TRBV3-1/TRBV3-2; size: once; J: TRBJ1-6; DNA: TGTGCCAGCAGCCCCGGGACAGCGAATTCACCCCTCCACTTT; CDR3: CASSPGTANSPLHF
D: NA; V: TRBV28; size: NA; J: TRBJ1-2; DNA: TGTGCCAGCAGCCCTTCCAACTATGGCTACACCTTC; CDR3: CASSPSNYGYTF
D: NA; V: TRBV5-1; size: many; J: TRBJ2-1; DNA: TGCGCCAGCAGCTTTTCGAGCTCCTACAATGAGCAGTTCTTC; CDR3: CASSFSSSYNEQFF